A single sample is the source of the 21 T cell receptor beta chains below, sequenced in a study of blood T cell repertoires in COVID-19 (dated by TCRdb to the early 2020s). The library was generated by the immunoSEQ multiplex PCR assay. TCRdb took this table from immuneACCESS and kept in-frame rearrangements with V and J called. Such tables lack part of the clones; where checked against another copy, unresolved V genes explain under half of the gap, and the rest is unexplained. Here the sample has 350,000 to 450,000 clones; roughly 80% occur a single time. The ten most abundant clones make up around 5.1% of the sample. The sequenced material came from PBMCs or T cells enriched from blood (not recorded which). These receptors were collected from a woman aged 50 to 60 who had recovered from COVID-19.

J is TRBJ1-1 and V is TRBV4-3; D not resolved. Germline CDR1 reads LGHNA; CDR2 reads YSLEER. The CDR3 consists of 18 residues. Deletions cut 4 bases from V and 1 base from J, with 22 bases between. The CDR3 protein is CASSPVKAATGWNTEAFF. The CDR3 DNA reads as TGCGCCAGCAGCCCAGTTAAAGCGGCTACTGGGTGGAACACTGAAGCTTTCTTT.

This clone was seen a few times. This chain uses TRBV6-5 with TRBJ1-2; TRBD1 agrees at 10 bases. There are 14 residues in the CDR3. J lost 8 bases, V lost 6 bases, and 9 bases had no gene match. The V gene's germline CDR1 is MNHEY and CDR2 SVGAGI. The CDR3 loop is CASRRDRGPLGYTF. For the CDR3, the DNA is TGTGCCAGCAGGAGGGACAGGGGCCCTTTGGGCTACACCTTC.

CDR3 bases: TGTGCCAGCAGTTTAAACAGGGGAGAGACCCAGTACTTC. Residues: CASSLNRGETQYF. The chain links TRBV27 to TRBJ2-5; 7 nucleotides agree with TRBD1. The V and J ends lost 2 bases and 4 bases, in that order; junction bases with no gene match: 1. CDR1 and CDR2 (germline): MNHEY, SMNVEV (reference sequence). CDR3 length equals 13 residues.

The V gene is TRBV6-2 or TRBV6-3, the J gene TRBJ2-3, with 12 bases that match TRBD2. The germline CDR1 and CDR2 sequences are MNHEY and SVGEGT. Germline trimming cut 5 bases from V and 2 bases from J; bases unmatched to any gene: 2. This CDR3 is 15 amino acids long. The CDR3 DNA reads TGTGCCAGCAGTGGACTAGCGGGGTTCACAGATACGCAGTATTTT. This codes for CASSGLAGFTDTQYF.

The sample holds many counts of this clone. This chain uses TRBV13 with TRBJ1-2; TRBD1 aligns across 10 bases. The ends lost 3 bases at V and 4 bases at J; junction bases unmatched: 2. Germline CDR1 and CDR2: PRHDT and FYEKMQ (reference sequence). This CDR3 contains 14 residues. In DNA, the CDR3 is TGTGCCAGCAGCTTGGGGACAGGGGCCTATGGCTACACCTTC. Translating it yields CASSLGTGAYGYTF. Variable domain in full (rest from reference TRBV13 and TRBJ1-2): AAGVIQSPRHLIKEKRETATLKCYPIPRHDTVYWYQQGPGQDPQFLISFYEKMQSDKGSIPDRFSAQQFSDYHSELNMSSLELGDSALYFCASSLGTGAYGYTFGSGTRLTVV.

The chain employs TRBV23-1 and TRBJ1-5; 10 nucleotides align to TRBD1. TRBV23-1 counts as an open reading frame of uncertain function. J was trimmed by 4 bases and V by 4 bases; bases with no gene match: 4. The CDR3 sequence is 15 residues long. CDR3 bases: TGCGCCAGCAGTCTTCCGGGACAGGGGAATCAGCCCCAGCATTTT. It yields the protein CASSLPGQGNQPQHF.

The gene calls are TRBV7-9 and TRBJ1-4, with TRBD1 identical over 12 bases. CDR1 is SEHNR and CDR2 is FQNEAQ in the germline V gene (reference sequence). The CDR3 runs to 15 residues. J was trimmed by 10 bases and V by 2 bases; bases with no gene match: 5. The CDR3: CASSLPGQGAGKLFF. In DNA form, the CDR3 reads TGTGCCAGCAGCTTACCGGGACAGGGGGCCGGAAAACTGTTTTTT. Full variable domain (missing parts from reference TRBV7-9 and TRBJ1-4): DTGVSQNPRHKITKRGQNVTFRCDPISEHNRLYWYRQTLGQGPEFLTYFQNEAQLEKSRLLSDRFSAERPKGSFSTLEIQRTEQGDSAMYLCASSLPGQGAGKLFFGSGTQLSVL.

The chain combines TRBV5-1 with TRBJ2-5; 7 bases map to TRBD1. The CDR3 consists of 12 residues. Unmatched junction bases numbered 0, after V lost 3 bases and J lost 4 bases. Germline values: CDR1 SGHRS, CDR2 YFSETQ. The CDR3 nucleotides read TGCGCCAGCAGCTCAGGGGGAGAGACCCAGTACTTC. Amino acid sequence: CASSSGGETQYF.

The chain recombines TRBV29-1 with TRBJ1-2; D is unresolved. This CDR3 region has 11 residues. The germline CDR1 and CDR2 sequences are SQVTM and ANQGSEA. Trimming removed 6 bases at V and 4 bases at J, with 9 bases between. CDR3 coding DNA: TGCAGCGTCCTGGGCCCCTATGGCTACACCTTC. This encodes CSVLGPYGYTF. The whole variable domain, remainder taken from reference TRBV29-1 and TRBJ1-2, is SAVISQKPSRDICQRGTSLTIQCQVDSQVTMMFWYRQQPGQSLTLIATANQGSEATYESGFVIDKFPISRPNLTFSTLTVSNMSPEDSSIYLCSVLGPYGYTFGSGTRLTVV.

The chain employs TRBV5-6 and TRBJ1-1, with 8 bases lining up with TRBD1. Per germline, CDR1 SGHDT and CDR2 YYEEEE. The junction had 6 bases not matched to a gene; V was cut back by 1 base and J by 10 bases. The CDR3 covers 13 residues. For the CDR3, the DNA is TGTGCCAGCAGCTTGCAGGGGGCGCGGGCAGCTTTCTTT. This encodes CASSLQGARAAFF.

The CDR3 DNA follows: TGTGCCAGCAGCCCAGGGATTCTTACTGAAGCTTTCTTT. Its translation is CASSPGILTEAFF. The chain recombines TRBV11-3 with TRBJ1-1, with D possibly being TRBD1 (5 bases). V dropped 5 bases and J dropped 5 bases, with 12 bases sitting between them. The CDR3 spans 13 residues. The germline V gene encodes CDR1 SGHNT and CDR2 YENEEA.

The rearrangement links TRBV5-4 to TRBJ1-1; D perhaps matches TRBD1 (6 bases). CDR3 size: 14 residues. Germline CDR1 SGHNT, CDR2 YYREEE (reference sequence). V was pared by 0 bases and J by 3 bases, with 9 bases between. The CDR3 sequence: CASSLDRDHTEAFF. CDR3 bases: TGTGCCAGCAGCTTGGACAGGGATCACACTGAAGCTTTCTTT.

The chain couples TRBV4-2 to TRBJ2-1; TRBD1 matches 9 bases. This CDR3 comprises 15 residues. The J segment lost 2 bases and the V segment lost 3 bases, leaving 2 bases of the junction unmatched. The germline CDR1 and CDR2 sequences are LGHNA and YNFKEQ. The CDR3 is CASSHNRGPYNEQFF. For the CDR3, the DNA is TGTGCCAGCAGCCACAACAGGGGGCCCTACAATGAGCAGTTCTTC.

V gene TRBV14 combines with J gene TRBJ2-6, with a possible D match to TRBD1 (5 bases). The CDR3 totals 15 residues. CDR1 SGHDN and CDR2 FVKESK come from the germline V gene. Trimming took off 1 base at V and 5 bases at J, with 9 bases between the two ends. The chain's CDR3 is CASSQGPGRANVLTF. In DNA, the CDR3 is TGTGCCAGCAGCCAAGGCCCAGGGCGGGCCAACGTCCTGACTTTC.

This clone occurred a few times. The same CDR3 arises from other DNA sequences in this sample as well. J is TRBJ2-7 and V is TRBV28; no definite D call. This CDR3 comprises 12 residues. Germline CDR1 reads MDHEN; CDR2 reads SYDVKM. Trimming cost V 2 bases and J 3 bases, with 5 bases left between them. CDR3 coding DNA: TGTGCCAGCAGTTTAACGGGCTACGAGCAGTACTTC. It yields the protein CASSLTGYEQYF.

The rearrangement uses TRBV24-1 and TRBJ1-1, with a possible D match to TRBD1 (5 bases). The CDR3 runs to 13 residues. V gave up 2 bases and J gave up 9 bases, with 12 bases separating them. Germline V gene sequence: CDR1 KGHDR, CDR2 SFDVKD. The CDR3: CATSDWRGGKAFF. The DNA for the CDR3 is TGTGCCACCAGTGATTGGAGGGGTGGAAAAGCTTTCTTT.

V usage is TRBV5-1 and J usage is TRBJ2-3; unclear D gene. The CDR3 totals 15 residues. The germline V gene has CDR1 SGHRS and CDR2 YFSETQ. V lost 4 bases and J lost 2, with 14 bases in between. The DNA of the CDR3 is TGCGCCAGCAGCATCCTCCCTAGAAACACAGATACGCAGTATTTT. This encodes CASSILPRNTDTQYF.

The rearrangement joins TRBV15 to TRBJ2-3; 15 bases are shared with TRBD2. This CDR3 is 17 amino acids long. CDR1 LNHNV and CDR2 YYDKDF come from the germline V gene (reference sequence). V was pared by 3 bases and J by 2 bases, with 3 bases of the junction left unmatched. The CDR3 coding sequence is TGTGCCACCAGCAGTGGACTAGCGGGGGGGCCCACAGATACGCAGTATTTT. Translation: CATSSGLAGGPTDTQYF.

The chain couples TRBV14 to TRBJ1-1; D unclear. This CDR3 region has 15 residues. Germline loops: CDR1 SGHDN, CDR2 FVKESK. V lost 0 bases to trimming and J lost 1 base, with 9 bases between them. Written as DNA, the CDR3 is TGTGCCAGCAGCCAAGACAGGACTTGGAACACTGAAGCTTTCTTT. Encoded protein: CASSQDRTWNTEAFF.

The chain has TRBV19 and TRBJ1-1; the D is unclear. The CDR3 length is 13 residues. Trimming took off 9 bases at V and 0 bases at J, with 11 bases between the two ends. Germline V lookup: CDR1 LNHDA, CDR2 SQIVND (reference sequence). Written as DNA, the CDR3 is TGTGCCAGCGGGAACCAGATGAACACTGAAGCTTTCTTT. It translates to CASGNQMNTEAFF. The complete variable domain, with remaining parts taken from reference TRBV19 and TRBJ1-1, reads DGGITQSPKYLFRKEGQNVTLSCEQNLNHDAMYWYRQDPGQGLRLIYYSQIVNDFQKGDIAEGYSVSREKKESFPLTVTSAQKNPTAFYLCASGNQMNTEAFFGQGTRLTVV.

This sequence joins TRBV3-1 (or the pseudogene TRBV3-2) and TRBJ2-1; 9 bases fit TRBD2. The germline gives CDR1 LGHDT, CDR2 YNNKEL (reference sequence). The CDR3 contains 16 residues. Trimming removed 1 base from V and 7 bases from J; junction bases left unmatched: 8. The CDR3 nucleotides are TGTGCCAGCAGCCAAGTAGGGACTAGCATATTAAATGAGCAGTTCTTC. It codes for CASSQVGTSILNEQFF.